A selection of T cell receptor beta chains follows, all from one sample in a study of blood T cells in healthy people across ages. TCRdb called the 5' RACE reads again in MiXCR, with one record for every CDR3 protein. The table shows hundreds of thousands of distinct CDR3 sequences, with around 27% occurring only once. Material: blood. These receptors all come from a woman between 65 and 79 years old in good health. CDR3s include the opening cysteine and the closing phenylalanine or tryptophan. D genes are given only for firm matches. Rows may omit the clone size; those that give it use once, few, many or a size class.

D | J | V | size | DNA | CDR3
- | TRBJ2-1 | TRBV7-2 | - | TGTGCCAGCAGCCCCGTACGGGACTCCCAGCAGTTCTTC | CASSPVRDSQQFF
TRBD2 | TRBJ2-5 | TRBV14 | few | TGTGCCAGCAGCGTACTGGGCGGGAGCGTCCAAGAGACCCAGTACTTC | CASSVLGGSVQETQYF
- | TRBJ2-7 | TRBV29-1 | - | TGCAGCGTAGTACCAGTAATAGGCGAGCAGTACTTC | CSVVPVIGEQYF
- | TRBJ2-5 | TRBV20-1 | few | TGCAGTGCCGTCCTCACAGGGCAAGAGACCCAGTACTTC | CSAVLTGQETQYF
- | TRBJ2-1 | TRBV7-6 | once | TGTGCCAGCAGCTTAGTAGGTCCAGCCAGCTCCTACAATGAGCAGTTCTTC | CASSLVGPASSYNEQFF
TRBD2 | TRBJ2-7 | TRBV13 | few | TGTGCCAGCAGCACCCAGACTAGCGGGAGTCTATGGCAGTACTTC | CASSTQTSGSLWQYF
- | TRBJ1-6 | TRBV6-5 | - | TGTGCCAGCAGTTATGGGGAAGCTAATAATTCACCCCTCCACTTT | CASSYGEANNSPLHF
TRBD2 | TRBJ2-7 | TRBV7-9 | many | TGTGCCAGCAGCGGGGTCCGACTAGCGGGGCTCCACGAGCAGTACTTC | CASSGVRLAGLHEQYF
- | TRBJ1-1 | TRBV20-1 | - | TGCAGTGCTACCAGGAGAAACACTGAAGCTTTCTTT | CSATRRNTEAFF
TRBD1 | TRBJ2-1 | TRBV5-5 | - | TGTGCCAGCAGCACCGGGACAGGGGGCCTCTCCTACAATGAGCAGTTCTTC | CASSTGTGGLSYNEQFF
- | TRBJ2-6 | TRBV19 | - | TGTGCCAGTAGTACCCACAGGTCTGGGGCCAACGTCCTGACTTTC | CASSTHRSGANVLTF
- | TRBJ1-3 | TRBV25-1 | - | TGTGCCAGCAGTGAATTGTCAGGGGAGCGCAGCACCGTATATTTT | CASSELSGERSTVYF
- | TRBJ2-7 | TRBV4-1 | few | TGCGCCAGCAGCCAAGATCGTGGCGGAGGGAAATCCTACGAGCAGTACTTC | CASSQDRGGGKSYEQYF
- | TRBJ1-2 | TRBV28 | few | TGTGCCAGCAGTTTCTCTCTCCGGGACCCCTATGGCTACACCTTC | CASSFSLRDPYGYTF
TRBD2 | TRBJ2-4 | TRBV29-1 | few | TGCAGCGTTGTTTGGACTAGCGGGAAAGGGGAAAACATTCAGTACTTC | CSVVWTSGKGENIQYF
TRBD2 | TRBJ2-1 | TRBV5-1 | few | TGCGCCAGCAGCTTTCCCGCTGCGGGAGGGCCCTACAATGAGCAGTTCTTC | CASSFPAAGGPYNEQFF
TRBD2 | TRBJ2-2 | TRBV4-2 | - | TGTGCCAGCAGATCTGGGACTAGCGGGAACACCGGGGAGCTGTTTTTT | CASRSGTSGNTGELFF
TRBD1 | TRBJ2-7 | TRBV6-1 | - | TGTGCCAGCAGCCAAAGGGGGACAGGAGCCTACGAGCAGTACTTC | CASSQRGTGAYEQYF
TRBD2 | TRBJ2-7 | TRBV5-1 | - | TGCGCCAGCAGCCACAACAGTCCGACTAGCTGGGATACCTACGGGCAGTACTTC | CASSHNSPTSWDTYGQYF
- | TRBJ2-1 | TRBV28 | few | TGTGCCAGTACAGGGGTCGGGGGCTACAATGAGCAGTTCTTC | CASTGVGGYNEQFF
TRBD1 | TRBJ1-2 | TRBV20-1 | - | TGCAGTGCCACGACAGGGGTGGGCTACACCTTC | CSATTGVGYTF
TRBD1 | TRBJ2-1 | TRBV19 | - | TGTGCCAGTAGAGTTCCCGGGACAGGGATCTATGAGCAGTTCTTC | CASRVPGTGIYEQFF
TRBD2 | TRBJ2-7 | TRBV15 | - | TGTGCCACCAGCGTTACCCGGGACTACGACTACGAGCAGTACTTC | CATSVTRDYDYEQYF
TRBD1 | TRBJ2-5 | TRBV18 | - | TGTGCCAGCTCTCGACAGGGGAACCAAGAGACCCAGTACTTC | CASSRQGNQETQYF
- | TRBJ2-1 | TRBV6-2/TRBV6-3 | few | TGTGCCAGCAGTTACCCTCTCAATGAGCAGTTCTTC | CASSYPLNEQFF
- | TRBJ2-3 | TRBV5-1 | - | TGCGCCAGCAGCTCGGACACAGATACGCAGTATTTT | CASSSDTDTQYF
TRBD1 | TRBJ1-5 | TRBV12-3/TRBV12-4 | few | TGTGCCAGCAGTTTAGGTCCGGGACAGGGGAATCAGCCCCAGCATTTT | CASSLGPGQGNQPQHF
TRBD2 | TRBJ2-1 | TRBV12-3/TRBV12-4 | few | TGTGCCAGCAGAGAGAAGACTAGCGCACGGGATGAGCAGTTCTTC | CASREKTSARDEQFF
TRBD1 | TRBJ1-1 | TRBV10-3 | few | TGTGCCATCAGTCCTACAGGGGACGTCACTGAAGCTTTCTTT | CAISPTGDVTEAFF
- | TRBJ2-4 | TRBV20-1 | few | TGCAGTGCTAGGACGGCAAGCTCCAGTGCCAAAAACATTCAGTACTTC | CSARTASSSAKNIQYF
- | TRBJ1-5 | TRBV7-2 | - | TGTGCCAGCAGCTTAGGGGGGCGCCTGAATCAGCCCCAGCATTTT | CASSLGGRLNQPQHF
TRBD2 | TRBJ2-3 | TRBV14 | many | TGTGCCAGCAGCCAGCCCCCTGGCGGGAGGGCCATCATAGATACGCAGTATTTT | CASSQPPGGRAIIDTQYF
- | TRBJ2-6 | TRBV12-3/TRBV12-4 | many | TGTGCCAGCAGTTTTGAGAACTCTGGGGCCAACGTCCTGACTTTC | CASSFENSGANVLTF
- | TRBJ1-5 | TRBV28 | - | TGTGCCAGCAATCCGGGGAGGTCAATCAAGCCCCAGCATTTT | CASNPGRSIKPQHF
- | TRBJ2-5 | TRBV2 | few | TGTGCCAGCATGTTGGAGGAGGGGGAGACCCAGTACTTC | CASMLEEGETQYF
- | TRBJ2-1 | TRBV9 | few | TGTGCCAGCAGCTCCACAGGGACCACATACAATGAGCAGTTCTTC | CASSSTGTTYNEQFF
- | TRBJ1-1 | TRBV7-2 | - | TGTGCCAGCAGCTTAGATCGCAGGGCGGACACTGAAGCTTTCTTT | CASSLDRRADTEAFF
- | TRBJ2-7 | TRBV4-3 | few | TGCGCCAGCAGCCAAACGACTAGTGGGTTCGAGCAGTACTTC | CASSQTTSGFEQYF
- | TRBJ1-4 | TRBV19 | - | TGTGCCAGTAGTATAGAAGGACGGGCAACTAATGAAAAACTGTTTTTT | CASSIEGRATNEKLFF
- | TRBJ2-2 | TRBV28 | - | TGTGCCAGCAGACTCACCGGGGAGCTGTTTTTT | CASRLTGELFF
- | TRBJ1-2 | TRBV2 | - | TGTGCCAGCACCGAAAGGCGGGGGGAGAATGGCTACACCTTC | CASTERRGENGYTF
TRBD1 | TRBJ2-5 | TRBV2 | - | TGTGCCAGCAGTCGAGAATTCCCCGGGACAGGGGGAGAGACCCAGTACTTC | CASSREFPGTGGETQYF